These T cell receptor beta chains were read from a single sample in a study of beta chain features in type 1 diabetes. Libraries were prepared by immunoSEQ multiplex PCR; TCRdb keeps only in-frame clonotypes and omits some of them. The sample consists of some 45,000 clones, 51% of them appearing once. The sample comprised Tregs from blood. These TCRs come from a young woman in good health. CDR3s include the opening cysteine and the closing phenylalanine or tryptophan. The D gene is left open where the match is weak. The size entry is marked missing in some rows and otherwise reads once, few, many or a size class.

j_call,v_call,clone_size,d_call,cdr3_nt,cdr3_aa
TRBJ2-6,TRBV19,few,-,TGTGCCAGTAGACGGGTTTCCTCTGGGGCCAACGTCCTGACTTTC,CASRRVSSGANVLTF
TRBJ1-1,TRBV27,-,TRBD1,TGTGCCAGCAGTCGACAGGGAAGGACTGAAGCTTTCTTT,CASSRQGRTEAFF
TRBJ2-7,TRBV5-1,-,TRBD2,TGCGCCAGCAGCTTCACTAGCGACTACTCCTACGAGCAGTACTTC,CASSFTSDYSYEQYF
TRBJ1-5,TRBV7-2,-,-,TGTGCCAGCAGCCCCGGGTCCTACAATCAGCCCCAGCATTTT,CASSPGSYNQPQHF
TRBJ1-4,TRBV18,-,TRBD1,TGTGCCAGCTCACGCGCCGGGACAGGGGGTGAAAAACTGTTTTTT,CASSRAGTGGEKLFF
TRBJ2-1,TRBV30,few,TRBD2,TGTGCCTGGAGGATAGCGGGAGCGGGGAATGAGCAGTTCTTC,CAWRIAGAGNEQFF
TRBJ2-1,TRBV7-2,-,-,TGTGCCAGCAGCTTAATGTCGGGTGCTAGCCGGGAGCAGTTCTTC,CASSLMSGASREQFF
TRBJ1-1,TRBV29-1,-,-,TGCAGCGTTCGGGGGGCTTACACTGAAGCTTTCTTT,CSVRGAYTEAFF
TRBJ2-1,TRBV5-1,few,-,TGCGCCAGCAGCTTCGGGGAGCCGAACTACAATGAGCAGTTCTTC,CASSFGEPNYNEQFF
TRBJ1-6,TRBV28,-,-,TGTGCCAGCAGTTCGCCCCAACCGGGTCATAATTCACCCCTCCACTTT,CASSSPQPGHNSPLHF
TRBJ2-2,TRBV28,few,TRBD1,TGTGCCAGCAGGGGGACAGGGAAGGACACCGGGGAGCTGTTTTTT,CASRGTGKDTGELFF
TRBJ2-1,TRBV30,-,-,TGTGCCTTTGACGGACTCTCCTACAATGAGCAGTTCTTC,CAFDGLSYNEQFF
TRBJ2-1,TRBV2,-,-,TGTGCCAGCAGTCTAGAGACCTACAATGAGCAGTTCTTC,CASSLETYNEQFF
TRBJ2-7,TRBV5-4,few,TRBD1,TGTGCCAGCTTAATCAGACAGGGCCGTACCTACGAGCAGTACTTC,CASLIRQGRTYEQYF
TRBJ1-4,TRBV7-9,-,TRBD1,TGTGCCAGCAGCGTAAGACAGGGAACAGGTGAAAAACTGTTTTTT,CASSVRQGTGEKLFF
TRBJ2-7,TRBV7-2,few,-,TGTGCCAGCAGCCCGGTGGGTGGCGAGGAGTACTTC,CASSPVGGEEYF
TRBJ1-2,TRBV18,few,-,TGTGCCAGCTCACCAAGACAAAGGGAGGGCTACACCTTC,CASSPRQREGYTF
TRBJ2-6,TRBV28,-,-,TGTGCCAGCGGATCGCCCCCTGGGGCGCCAACTGGGGCCAACGTCCTGACTTTC,CASGSPPGAPTGANVLTF
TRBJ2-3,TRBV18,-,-,TGTGCCAGCTCACCCCGGGACTCCCTATTGAATACGCAGTATTTT,CASSPRDSLLNTQYF
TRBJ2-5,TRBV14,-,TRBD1,TGTGCCAGCAGGGGACGGGACAGCCAAGAGACCCAGTACTTC,CASRGRDSQETQYF
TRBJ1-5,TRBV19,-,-,TGTGCCAGTAGTGCGGTGGGGGGAAGTCAGCCCCAGCATTTT,CASSAVGGSQPQHF
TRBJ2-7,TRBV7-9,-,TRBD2,TGTGCCAGCAGTACGCTCTGGACTAGCGCTATGTACGAGCAGTACTTC,CASSTLWTSAMYEQYF